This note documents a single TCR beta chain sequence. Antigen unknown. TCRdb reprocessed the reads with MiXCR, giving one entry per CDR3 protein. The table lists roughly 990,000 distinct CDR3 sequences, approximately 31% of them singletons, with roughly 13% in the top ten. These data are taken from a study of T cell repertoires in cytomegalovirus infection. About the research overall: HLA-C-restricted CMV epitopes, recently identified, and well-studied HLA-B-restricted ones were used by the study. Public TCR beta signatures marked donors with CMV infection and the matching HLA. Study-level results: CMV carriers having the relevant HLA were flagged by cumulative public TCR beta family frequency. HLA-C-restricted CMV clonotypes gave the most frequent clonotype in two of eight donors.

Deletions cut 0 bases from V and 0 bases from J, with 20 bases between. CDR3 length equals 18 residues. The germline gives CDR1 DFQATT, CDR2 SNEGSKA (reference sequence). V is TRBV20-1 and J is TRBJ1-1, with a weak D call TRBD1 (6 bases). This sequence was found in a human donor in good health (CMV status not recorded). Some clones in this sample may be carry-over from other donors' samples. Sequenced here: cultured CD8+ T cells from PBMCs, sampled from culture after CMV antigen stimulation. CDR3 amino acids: CSARDPGTRGTMNTEAFF. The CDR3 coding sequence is TGCAGTGCTAGAGATCCAGGGACACGAGGGACCATGAACACTGAAGCTTTCTTT.